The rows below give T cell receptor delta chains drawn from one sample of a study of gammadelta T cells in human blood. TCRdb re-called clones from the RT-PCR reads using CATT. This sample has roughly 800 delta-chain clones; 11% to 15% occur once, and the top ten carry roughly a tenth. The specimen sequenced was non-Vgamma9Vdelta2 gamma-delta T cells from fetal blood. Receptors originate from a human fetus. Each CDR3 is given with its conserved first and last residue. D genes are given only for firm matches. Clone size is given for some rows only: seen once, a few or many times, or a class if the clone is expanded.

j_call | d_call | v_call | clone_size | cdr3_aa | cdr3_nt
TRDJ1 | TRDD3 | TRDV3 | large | CAFSTGGYVSDKLIF | TGTGCCTTTAGCACTGGGGGATACGTAAGCGATAAACTCATCTTT
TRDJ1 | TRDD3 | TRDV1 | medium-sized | CALGEFQYWGLHTDKLIF | TGTGCTCTTGGGGAGTTCCAGTACTGGGGATTACACACCGATAAACTCATCTTT
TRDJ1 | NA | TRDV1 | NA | CALGPPPLQSKLIF | TGTGCTCTTGGGCCCCCCCCCCTTCAGTCTAAACTCATCTTT
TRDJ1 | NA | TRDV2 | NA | CACDTRWGSNSYTDKLIF | TGTGCCTGTGACACCCGCTGGGGATCGAACTCGTACACCGATAAACTCATCTTT
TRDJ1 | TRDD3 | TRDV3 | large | CALLGDNKLIF | TGTGCCTTACTGGGGGATAATAAACTCATCTTT
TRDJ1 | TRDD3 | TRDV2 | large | CACDTWGNTDKLIF | TGTGCCTGTGACACTTGGGGGAACACCGATAAACTCATCTTT
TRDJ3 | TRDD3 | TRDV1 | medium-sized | CALGALGGPSSWDTRQMFF | TGTGCTCTTGGGGCCCTGGGGGGTCCTAGCTCCTGGGACACCCGACAGATGTTTTTC
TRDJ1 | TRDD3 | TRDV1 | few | CALGLFDSGGYGGDKLIF | TGTGCTCTTGGCCTATTCGACTCTGGGGGATACGGGGGCGATAAACTCATCTTT
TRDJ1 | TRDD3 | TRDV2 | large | CACDVLGDSPNKLIF | TGTGCCTGTGACGTACTGGGGGACAGCCCCAATAAACTCATCTTT
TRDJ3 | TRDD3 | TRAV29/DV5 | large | CAASEEYWGPFNSWDTRQMFF | TGTGCAGCAAGCGAGGAGTACTGGGGGCCGTTTAATTCCTGGGACACCCGACAGATGTTTTTC
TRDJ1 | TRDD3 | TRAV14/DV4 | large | CAMREGWWGIPDKLIF | TGTGCAATGAGAGAGGGTTGGTGGGGGATACCCGATAAACTCATCTTT
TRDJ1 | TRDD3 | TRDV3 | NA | CAFRGYACTDKLIF | TGTGCCTTTAGGGGATACGCTTGCACCGATAAACTCATCTTT
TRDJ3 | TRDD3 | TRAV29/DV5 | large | CAASGLRPVLGESSWDTRQMFF | TGTGCAGCAAGCGGTCTACGACCTGTACTGGGGGAGAGCTCCTGGGACACCCGACAGATGTTTTTC
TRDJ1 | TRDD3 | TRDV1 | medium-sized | CALGEPSISFHWGTFTDKLIF | TGTGCTCTTGGGGAACCCAGTATCTCCTTCCACTGGGGGACGTTCACCGATAAACTCATCTTT
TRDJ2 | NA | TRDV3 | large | CAFSWRVSRLTAQLFF | TGTGCCTTTAGTTGGAGGGTCTCTCGTTTGACAGCACAACTCTTCTTT
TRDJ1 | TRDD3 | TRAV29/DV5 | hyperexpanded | CAASTGGYTDKLIF | TGTGCAGCAAGCACTGGGGGATACACCGATAAACTCATCTTT
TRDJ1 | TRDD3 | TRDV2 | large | CACDTVLGDTDKLIF | TGTGCCTGTGACACCGTTCTGGGGGACACCGATAAACTCATCTTT
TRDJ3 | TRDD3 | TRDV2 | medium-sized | CACDTWGSSWDTRQMFF | TGTGCCTGTGACACCTGGGGGAGCTCCTGGGACACCCGACAGATGTTTTTC
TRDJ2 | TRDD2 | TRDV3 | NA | CALTPFFLPGERRLTAQLFF | TGTGCCCTTACCCCTTTCTTCCTACCAGGGGAGCGGCGCTTGACAGCACAACTCTTCTTT
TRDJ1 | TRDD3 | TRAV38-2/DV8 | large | CAYTTGERSWGIRDLPDKLIF | TGTGCTTACACGACGGGGGAACGATCCTGGGGGATACGGGACCTCCCCGATAAACTCATCTTT
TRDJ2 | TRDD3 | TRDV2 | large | CACDKKNTGGYLTAQLFF | TGTGCCTGTGACAAAAAAAATACTGGGGGATATTTGACAGCACAACTCTTCTTT
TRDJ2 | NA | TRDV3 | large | CAFRLRGLLTAQLFF | TGTGCCTTTAGATTGCGGGGTCTTTTGACAGCACAACTCTTCTTT
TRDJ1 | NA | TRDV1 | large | CALGNPLRYTDKLIF | TGTGCTCTTGGGAACCCCCTCCGATACACCGATAAACTCATCTTT
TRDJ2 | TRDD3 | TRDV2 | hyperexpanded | CACDTSRKLGDKATAQLFF | TGTGCCTGTGACACGAGTCGGAAACTGGGGGATAAAGCGACAGCACAACTCTTCTTT
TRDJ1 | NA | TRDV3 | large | CAFGILYTDKLIF | TGTGCCTTTGGGATTCTGTACACCGATAAACTCATCTTT
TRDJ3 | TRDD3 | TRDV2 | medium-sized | CACDTFWGIPKSSWDTRQMFF | TGTGCCTGTGACACATTCTGGGGGATACCTAAAAGCTCCTGGGACACCCGACAGATGTTTTTC
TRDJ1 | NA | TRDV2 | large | CACARTDKLIF | TGTGCCTGTGCACGAACCGATAAACTCATCTTT
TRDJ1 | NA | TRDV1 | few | CALGELGLGYTDKLIF | TGTGCTCTTGGGGAACTGGGGCTGGGGTACACCGATAAACTCATCTTT
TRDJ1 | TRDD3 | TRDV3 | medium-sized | CAFKLGYTDKLIF | TGTGCCTTCAAACTGGGGTACACCGATAAACTCATCTTT
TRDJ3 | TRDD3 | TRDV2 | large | CACDSCFGGYSWDTRQMFF | TGTGCCTGTGACTCCTGTTTTGGGGGATACTCCTGGGACACCCGACAGATGTTTTTC
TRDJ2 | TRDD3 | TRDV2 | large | CACDTERLGDSGVTAQLFF | TGTGCCTGTGACACCGAGAGACTGGGGGATTCGGGGGTGACAGCACAACTCTTCTTT
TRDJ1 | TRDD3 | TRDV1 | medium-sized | CALGEKKLGDRYTDKLIF | TGTGCTCTTGGGGAAAAGAAGCTGGGGGATAGGTACACCGATAAACTCATCTTT
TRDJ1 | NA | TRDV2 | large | CACDKYYTDKLIF | TGTGCCTGTGACAAATACTACACCGATAAACTCATCTTT
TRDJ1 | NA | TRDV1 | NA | CALGDKGALPPGISYTDKLIF | TGTGCTCTTGGGGACAAGGGCGCACTTCCCCCGGGGATTTCTTACACCGATAAACTCATCTTT
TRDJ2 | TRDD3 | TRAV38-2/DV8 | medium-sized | CAYRSARGDTETAQLFF | TGTGCTTATAGGAGCGCGAGGGGGGATACGGAGACAGCACAACTCTTCTTT
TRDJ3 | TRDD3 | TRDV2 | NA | CACDTSGDTSWDTRQMFF | TGTGCCTGTGACACCTCAGGGGATACCTCCTGGGACACCCGACAGATGTTTTTC
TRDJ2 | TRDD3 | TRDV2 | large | CACDTGGALTAQLFF | TGTGCCTGTGATACTGGGGGAGCTTTGACAGCACAACTCTTCTTT
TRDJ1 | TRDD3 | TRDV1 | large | CALGELDWGIRDKLIF | TGTGCTCTTGGGGAACTGGACTGGGGGATACGCGATAAACTCATCTTT
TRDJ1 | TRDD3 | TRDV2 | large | CACDRTGDLFDKLIF | TGTGCCTGTGACCGTACTGGGGACCTCTTCGATAAACTCATCTTT